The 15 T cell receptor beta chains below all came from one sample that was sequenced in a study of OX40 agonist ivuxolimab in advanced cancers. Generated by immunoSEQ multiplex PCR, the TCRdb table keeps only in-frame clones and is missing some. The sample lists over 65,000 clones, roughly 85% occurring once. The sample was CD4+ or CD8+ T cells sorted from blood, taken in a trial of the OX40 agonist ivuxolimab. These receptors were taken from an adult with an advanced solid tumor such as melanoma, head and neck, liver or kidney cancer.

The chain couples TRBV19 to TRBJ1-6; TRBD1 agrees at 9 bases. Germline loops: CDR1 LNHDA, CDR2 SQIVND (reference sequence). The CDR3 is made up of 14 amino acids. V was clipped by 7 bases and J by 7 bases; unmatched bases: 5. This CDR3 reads CASTPGTGNSPLHF. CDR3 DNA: TGTGCCAGTACCCCCGGGACAGGGAATTCACCCCTCCACTTT.

In nucleotides, the CDR3 is TGTGCCAGCAGCTTAGCGGTAAGCAATCAGCCCCAGCATTTT. Translated: CASSLAVSNQPQHF. This chain connects TRBV7-2 to TRBJ1-5; D is uncertain. The V end was cut by 0 bases, the J end by 1 base, with 4 bases between. Per the germline V gene, CDR1 is SGHTA and CDR2 is FQGNSA. The CDR3 is made up of 14 amino acids.

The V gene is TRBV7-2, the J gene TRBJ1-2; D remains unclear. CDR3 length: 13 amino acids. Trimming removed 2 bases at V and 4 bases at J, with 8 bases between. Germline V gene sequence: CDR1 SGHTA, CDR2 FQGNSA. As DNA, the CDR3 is TGTGCCAGCAGCTTATTACACTTCTATGGCTACACCTTC. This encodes CASSLLHFYGYTF. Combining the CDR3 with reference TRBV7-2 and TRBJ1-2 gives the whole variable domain GAGVSQSPSNKVTEKGKDVELRCDPISGHTALYWYRQSLGQGLEFLIYFQGNSAPDKSGLPSDRFSAERTGGSVSTLTIQRTQQEDSAVYLCASSLLHFYGYTFGSGTRLTVV.

CDR3 coding DNA: TGTGCCAGCAGTTACAGTTCAGCCTACGAGCAGTACTTC. Translated, it gives CASSYSSAYEQYF. This chain joins TRBV6-6 and TRBJ2-7; D unresolved. V was shortened by 2 bases and J by 2 bases, with 7 bases between the two germline ends. The CDR3 is made up of 13 amino acids. Germline V gene data show CDR1 as MNHNY and CDR2 as SVGAGI (reference sequence).

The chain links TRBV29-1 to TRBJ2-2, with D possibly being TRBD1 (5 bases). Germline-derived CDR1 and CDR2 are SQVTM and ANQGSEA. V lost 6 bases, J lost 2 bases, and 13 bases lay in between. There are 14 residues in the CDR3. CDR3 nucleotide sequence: TGCAGCGTCAGGGAAAAGGGCAACACCGGGGAGCTGTTTTTT. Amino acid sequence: CSVREKGNTGELFF.

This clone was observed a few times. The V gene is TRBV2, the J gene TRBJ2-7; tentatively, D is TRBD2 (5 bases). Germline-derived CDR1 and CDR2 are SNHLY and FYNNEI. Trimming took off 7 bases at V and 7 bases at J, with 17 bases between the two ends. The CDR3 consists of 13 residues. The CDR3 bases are TGTGCCAGCATCCCTAGCCTCCCTAGGGAGCAGTACTTC. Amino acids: CASIPSLPREQYF.

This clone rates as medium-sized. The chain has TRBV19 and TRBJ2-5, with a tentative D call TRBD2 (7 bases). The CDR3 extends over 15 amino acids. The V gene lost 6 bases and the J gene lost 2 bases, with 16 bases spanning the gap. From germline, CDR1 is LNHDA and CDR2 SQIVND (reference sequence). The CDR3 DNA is TGTGCCAGTAGATTAGGGGGGGACTCGCAAGAGACCCAGTACTTC. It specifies CASRLGGDSQETQYF.

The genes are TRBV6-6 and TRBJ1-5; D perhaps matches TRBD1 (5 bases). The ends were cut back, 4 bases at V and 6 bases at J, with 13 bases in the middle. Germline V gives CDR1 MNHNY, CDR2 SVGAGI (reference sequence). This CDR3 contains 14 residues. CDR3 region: CASSSASGRQPQHF. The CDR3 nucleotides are TGTGCCAGCAGTTCTGCGTCAGGGCGTCAGCCCCAGCATTTT.

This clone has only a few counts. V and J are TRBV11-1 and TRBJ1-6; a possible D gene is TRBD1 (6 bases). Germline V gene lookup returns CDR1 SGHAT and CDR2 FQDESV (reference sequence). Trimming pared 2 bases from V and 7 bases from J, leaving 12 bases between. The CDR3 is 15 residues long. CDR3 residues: CASSLNDRPNSPLHF. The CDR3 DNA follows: TGTGCCAGCAGCTTAAACGACAGGCCAAATTCACCCCTCCACTTT.

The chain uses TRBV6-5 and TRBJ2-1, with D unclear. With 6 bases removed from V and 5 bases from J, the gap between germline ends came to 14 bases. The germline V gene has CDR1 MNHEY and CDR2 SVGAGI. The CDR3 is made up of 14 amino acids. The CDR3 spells CASSRSARDNEQFF. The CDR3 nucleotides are TGTGCCAGCAGCCGGTCAGCCCGGGACAATGAGCAGTTCTTC.

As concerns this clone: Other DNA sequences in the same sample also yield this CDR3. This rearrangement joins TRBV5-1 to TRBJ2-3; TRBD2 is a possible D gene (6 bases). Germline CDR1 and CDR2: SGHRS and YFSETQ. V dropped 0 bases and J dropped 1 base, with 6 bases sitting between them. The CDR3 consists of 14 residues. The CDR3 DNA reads TGCGCCAGCAGCTTGGCTAGCGGCACAGATACGCAGTATTTT. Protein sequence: CASSLASGTDTQYF.

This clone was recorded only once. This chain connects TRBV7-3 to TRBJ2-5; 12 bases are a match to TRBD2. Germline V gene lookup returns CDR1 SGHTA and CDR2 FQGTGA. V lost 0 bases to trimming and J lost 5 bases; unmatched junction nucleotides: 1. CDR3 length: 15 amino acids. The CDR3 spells CASSLTLAGGETQYF. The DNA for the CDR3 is TGTGCCAGCAGCTTAACCCTAGCGGGAGGGGAGACCCAGTACTTC. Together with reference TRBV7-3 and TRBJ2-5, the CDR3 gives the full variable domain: GAGVSQTPSNKVTEKGKYVELRCDPISGHTALYWYRQSLGQGPEFLIYFQGTGAADDSGLPNDRFFAVRPEGSVSTLKIQRTERGDSAVYLCASSLTLAGGETQYFGPGTRLLVL.

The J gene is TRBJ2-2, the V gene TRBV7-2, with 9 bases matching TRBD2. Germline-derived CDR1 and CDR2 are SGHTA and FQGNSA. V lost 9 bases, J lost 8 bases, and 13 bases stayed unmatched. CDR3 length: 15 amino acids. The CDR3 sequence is CASTPSSGVRGELFF. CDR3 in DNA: TGTGCCAGTACTCCTTCTAGCGGGGTGAGGGGGGAGCTGTTTTTT.

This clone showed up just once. The CDR3, as DNA: TGCGCCAGCAGCTCCGGACAGTTGAACACTGAAGCTTTCTTT. Protein product: CASSSGQLNTEAFF. This chain uses TRBV5-1 with TRBJ1-1; TRBD1 is a possible D gene (6 bases). The CDR3 extends over 14 amino acids. Germline CDR1 is SGHRS and CDR2 is YFSETQ. Trimming left V 3 bases short and J 0 bases short, with 9 bases between.

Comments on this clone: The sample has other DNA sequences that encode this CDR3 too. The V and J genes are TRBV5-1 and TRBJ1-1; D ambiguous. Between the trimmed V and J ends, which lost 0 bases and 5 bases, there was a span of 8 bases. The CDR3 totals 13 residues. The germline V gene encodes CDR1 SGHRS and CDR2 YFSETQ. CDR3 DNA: TGCGCCAGCAGCTTGGATGTGGGGACTGAAGCTTTCTTT. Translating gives CASSLDVGTEAFF.